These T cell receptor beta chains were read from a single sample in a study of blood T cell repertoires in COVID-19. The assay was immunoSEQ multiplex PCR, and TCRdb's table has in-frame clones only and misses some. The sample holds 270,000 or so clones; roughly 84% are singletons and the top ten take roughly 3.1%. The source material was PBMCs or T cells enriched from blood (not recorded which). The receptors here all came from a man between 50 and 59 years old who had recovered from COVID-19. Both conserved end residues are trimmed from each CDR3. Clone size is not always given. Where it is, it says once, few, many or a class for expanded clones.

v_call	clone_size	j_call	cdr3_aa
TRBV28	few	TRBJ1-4	ASSLDRQEEKLF
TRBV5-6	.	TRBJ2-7	ASTGSAGATHPYEQY
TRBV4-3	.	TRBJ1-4	ASSQDWAAGTTREKLF
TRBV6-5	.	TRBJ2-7	ASSYTGGYEQY
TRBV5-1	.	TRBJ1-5	ASSLGTNQPQH
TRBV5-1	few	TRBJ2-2	ASSAGTGELF
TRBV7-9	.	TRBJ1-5	ASSPHYRGRDNQPQH
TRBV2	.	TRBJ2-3	ASSGTSGTLSDTQY
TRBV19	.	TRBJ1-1	ASRIGSGTSEAF
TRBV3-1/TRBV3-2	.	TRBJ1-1	ASSSSTGEAF
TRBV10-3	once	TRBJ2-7	AISELNRGHYEQY
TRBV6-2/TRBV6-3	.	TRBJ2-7	ASSFSVDSYEQY
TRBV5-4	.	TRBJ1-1	ASRRTGSTEAF
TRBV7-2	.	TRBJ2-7	ASSLKPSGTYEQY
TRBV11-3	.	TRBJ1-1	ASSHPRWACAEAF
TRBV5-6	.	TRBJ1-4	ASSLSFEGEKLF
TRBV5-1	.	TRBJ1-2	ASSPRQGDYGYT
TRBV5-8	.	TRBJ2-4	ASNFRVEAKNIQY
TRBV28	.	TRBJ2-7	ASSLTWTSGFDEQY
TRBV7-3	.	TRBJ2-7	ASSLGLNYEQY
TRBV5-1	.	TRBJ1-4	ASSGKVGANEKLF
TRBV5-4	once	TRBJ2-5	ASSPDNVETQY
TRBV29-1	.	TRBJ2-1	SVSGTGGNEQF
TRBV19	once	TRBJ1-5	ASSIEPTGIRPQH
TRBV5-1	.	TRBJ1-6	ASSLVVGVGLSSPLH
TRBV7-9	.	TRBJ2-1	ASSFPGTSPFDEQF
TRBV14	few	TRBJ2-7	ASSQDIRGLDEQY
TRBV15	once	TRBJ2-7	ATSRNQGGGNYEQY
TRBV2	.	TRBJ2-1	ASALRGSSYNEQF
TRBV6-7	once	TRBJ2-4	ARPPEGRSTTSKNIQY
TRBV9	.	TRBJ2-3	ASSVGRQLASTDTQY
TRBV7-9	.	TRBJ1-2	ASSNLAFLNGYT
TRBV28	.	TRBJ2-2	ASRYSGGAPGLGELF
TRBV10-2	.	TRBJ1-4	ASRRDSEKLF
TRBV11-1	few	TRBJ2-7	ASSLAGYEQY
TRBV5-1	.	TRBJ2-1	ASSLSSGGSYNEQF
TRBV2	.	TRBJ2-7	ASSVQGASPRAVDEQY
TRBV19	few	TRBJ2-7	ASSAGTGRLHEQY
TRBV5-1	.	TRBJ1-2	ASSSNTLQGASGYT
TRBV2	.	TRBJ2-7	ASSAGVMYEQY
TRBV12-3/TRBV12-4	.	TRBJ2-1	ASSFRQAEQF
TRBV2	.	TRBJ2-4	ASSEAIWQGNIQY
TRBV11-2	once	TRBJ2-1	ASSLAQGLINEQF
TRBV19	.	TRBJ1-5	ASSTDRWGNQPQH